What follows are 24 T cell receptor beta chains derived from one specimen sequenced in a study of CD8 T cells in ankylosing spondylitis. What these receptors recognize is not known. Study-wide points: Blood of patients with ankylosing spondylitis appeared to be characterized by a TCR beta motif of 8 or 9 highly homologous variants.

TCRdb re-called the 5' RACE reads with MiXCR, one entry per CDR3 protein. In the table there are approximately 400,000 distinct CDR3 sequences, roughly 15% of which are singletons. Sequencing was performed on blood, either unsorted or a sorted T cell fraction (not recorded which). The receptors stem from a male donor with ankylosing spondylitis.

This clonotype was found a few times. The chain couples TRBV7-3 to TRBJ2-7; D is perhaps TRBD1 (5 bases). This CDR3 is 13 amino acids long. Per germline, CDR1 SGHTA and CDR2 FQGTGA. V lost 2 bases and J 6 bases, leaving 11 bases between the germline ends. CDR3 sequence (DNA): TGTGCCAGCAGCTTACTTCAGGGAACCGAGCAGTACTTC. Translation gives CASSLLQGTEQYF.

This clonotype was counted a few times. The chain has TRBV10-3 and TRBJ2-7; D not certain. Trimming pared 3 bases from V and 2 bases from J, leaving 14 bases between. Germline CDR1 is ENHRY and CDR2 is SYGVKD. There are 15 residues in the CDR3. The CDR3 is CAISDPQVGTYEQYF. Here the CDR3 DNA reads TGTGCCATCAGTGATCCTCAGGTGGGGACCTACGAGCAGTACTTC.

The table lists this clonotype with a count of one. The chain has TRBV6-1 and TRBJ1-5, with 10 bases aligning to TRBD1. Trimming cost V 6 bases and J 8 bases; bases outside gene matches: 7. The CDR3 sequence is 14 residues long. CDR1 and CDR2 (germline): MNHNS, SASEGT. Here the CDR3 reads CASSQGQGREPQHF. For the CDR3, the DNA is TGTGCCAGCAGCCAGGGACAGGGGCGGGAGCCCCAGCATTTT.

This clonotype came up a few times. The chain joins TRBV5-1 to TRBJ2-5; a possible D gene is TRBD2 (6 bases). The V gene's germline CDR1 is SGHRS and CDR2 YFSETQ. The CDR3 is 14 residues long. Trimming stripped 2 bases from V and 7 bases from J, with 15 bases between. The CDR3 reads CASSFDTAGGTQYF. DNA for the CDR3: TGCGCCAGCAGCTTCGACACCGCCGGGGGGACCCAGTACTTC.

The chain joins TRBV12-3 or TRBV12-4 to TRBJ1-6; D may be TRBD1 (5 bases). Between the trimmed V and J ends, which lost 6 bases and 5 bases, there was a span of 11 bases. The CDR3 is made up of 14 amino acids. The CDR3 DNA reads TGTGCCAGCAGGTTTCGGGGCCATAATTCACCCCTCCACTTT. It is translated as CASRFRGHNSPLHF.

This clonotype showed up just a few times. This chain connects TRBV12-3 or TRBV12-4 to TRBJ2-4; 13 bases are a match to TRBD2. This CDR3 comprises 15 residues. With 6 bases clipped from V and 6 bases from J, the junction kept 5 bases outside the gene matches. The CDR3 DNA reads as TGTGCCAGCAGCACGGGGACTAGCGGGGCAAACATTCAGTACTTC. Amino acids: CASSTGTSGANIQYF.

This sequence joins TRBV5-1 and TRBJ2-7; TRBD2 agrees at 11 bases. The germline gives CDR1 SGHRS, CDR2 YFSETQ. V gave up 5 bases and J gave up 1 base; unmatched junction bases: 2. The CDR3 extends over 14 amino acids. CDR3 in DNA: TGCGCCAGCAGGAGGACTAGCGGGTCCTACGAGCAGTACTTC. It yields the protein CASRRTSGSYEQYF.

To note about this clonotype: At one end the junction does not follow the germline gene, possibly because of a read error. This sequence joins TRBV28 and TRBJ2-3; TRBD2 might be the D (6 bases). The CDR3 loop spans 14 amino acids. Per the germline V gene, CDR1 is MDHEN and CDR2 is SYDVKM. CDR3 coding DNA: TGTGCCAGCACCTTAAACCCAAACGGCGGGACTCCGCATTTT. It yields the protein CASTLNPNGGTPHF.

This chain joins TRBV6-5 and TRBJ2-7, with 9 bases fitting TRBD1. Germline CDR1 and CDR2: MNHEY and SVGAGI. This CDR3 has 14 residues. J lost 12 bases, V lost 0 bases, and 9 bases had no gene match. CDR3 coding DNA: TGTGCCAGCAGTTACTCGGGGACAGGGAGAGTTCTGTACTTC. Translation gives CASSYSGTGRVLYF.

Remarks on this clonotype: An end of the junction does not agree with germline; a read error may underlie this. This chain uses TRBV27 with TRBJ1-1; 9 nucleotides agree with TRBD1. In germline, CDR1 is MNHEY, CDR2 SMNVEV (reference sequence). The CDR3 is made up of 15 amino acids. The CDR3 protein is CASQSPGTGNSEAFF. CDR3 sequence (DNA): TGTGCCAGCCAGTCACCCGGGACAGGGAACTCTGAAGCTTTCTTT.

The chain's CDR3 is CASSQPGGTEAFF. The CDR3 coding sequence is TGTGCCAGCTCACAACCAGGTGGAACTGAAGCTTTCTTT. The chain uses TRBV18 and TRBJ1-1; D not certain. Germline V gives CDR1 KGHSH, CDR2 LQKENI. The CDR3 loop spans 13 amino acids. Trimming removed 4 bases at V and 5 bases at J, with 11 bases between. Full variable domain (outside the CDR3, taken from reference TRBV18 and TRBJ1-1): NAGVMQNPRHLVRRRGQEARLRCSPMKGHSHVYWYRQLPEEGLKFMVYLQKENIIDESGMPKERFSAEFPKEGPSILRIQQVVRGDSAAYFCASSQPGGTEAFFGQGTRLTVV.

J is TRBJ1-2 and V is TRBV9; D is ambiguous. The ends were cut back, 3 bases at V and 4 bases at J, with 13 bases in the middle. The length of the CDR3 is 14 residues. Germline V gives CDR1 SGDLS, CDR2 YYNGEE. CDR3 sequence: CASSGDLAGYGYTF. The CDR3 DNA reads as TGTGCCAGCAGCGGCGACCTGGCAGGCTATGGCTACACCTTC. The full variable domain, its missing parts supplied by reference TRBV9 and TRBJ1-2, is DSGVTQTPKHLITATGQRVTLRCSPRSGDLSVYWYQQSLDQGLQFLIQYYNGEERAKGNILERFSAQQFPDLHSELNLSSLELGDSALYFCASSGDLAGYGYTFGSGTRLTVV.

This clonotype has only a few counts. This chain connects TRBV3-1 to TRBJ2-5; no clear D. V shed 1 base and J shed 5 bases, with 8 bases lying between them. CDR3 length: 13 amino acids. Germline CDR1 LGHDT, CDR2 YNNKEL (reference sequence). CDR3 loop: CASSQGLYETQYF. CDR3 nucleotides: TGTGCCAGCAGCCAAGGACTCTATGAGACCCAGTACTTC.

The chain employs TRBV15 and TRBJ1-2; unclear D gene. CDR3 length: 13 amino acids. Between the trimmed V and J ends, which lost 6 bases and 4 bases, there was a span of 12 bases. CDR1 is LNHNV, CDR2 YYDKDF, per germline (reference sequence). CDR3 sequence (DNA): TGTGCCACCAGTACAGAGGAAACCTATGGCTACACCTTC. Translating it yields CATSTEETYGYTF.

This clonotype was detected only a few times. Here the CDR3 reads CASRSAGANVLTF. CDR3 nucleotide sequence: TGTGCCAGCAGGTCCGCTGGGGCCAACGTCCTGACTTTC. This chain connects TRBV12-3 or TRBV12-4 to TRBJ2-6; no firm D call. Deletions cut 6 bases from V and 2 bases from J, with 5 bases between. The CDR3 loop spans 13 amino acids.

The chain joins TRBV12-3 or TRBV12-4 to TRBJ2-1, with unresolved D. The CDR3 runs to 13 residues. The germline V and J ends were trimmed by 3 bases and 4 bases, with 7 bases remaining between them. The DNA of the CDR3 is TGTGCCAGCAGTTTGGACCAGTACAATGAGCAGTTCTTC. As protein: CASSLDQYNEQFF.

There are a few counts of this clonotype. For the CDR3, the DNA is TGCAGTGCCAAGGCCCGGGGCGTAGGCAATCAGCCCCAGCATTTT. This codes for CSAKARGVGNQPQHF. The chain uses TRBV20-1 and TRBJ1-5; tentatively, D is TRBD1 (5 bases). V dropped 6 bases and J dropped 2 bases, with 17 bases sitting between them. Germline CDR1 and CDR2: DFQATT and SNEGSKA (reference sequence). There are 15 residues in the CDR3.

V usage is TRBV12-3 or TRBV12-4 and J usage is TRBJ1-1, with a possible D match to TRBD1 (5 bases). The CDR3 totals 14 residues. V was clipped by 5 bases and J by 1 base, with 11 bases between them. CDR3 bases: TGTGCCAGCAGTCCTCATACAGGGAACACTGAAGCTTTCTTT. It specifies CASSPHTGNTEAFF.

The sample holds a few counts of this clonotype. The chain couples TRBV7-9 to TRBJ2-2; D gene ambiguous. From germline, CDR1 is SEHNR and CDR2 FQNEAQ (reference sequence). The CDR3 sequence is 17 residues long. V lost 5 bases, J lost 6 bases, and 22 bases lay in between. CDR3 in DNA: TGTGCCAGCAGCCCCCAATCCCAATGGACGGGCCCCGGGGAGCTGTTTTTT. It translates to CASSPQSQWTGPGELFF.

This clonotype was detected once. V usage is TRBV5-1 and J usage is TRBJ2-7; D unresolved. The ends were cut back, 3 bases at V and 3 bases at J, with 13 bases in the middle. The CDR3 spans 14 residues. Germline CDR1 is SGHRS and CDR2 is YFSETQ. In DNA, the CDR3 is TGCGCCAGCAGCTCCACCGCGGCCCGCTACGAGCAGTACTTC. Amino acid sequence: CASSSTAARYEQYF.

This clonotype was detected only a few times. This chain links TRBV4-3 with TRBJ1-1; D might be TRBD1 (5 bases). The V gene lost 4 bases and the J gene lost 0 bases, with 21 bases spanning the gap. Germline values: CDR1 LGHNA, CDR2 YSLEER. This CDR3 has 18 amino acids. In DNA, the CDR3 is TGCGCCAGCAGCCGATTTAAGTCGGGGGTTGGACTGAACACTGAAGCTTTCTTT. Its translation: CASSRFKSGVGLNTEAFF.

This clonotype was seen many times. The CDR3 loop reads CAISADRDTGELFF. The CDR3 DNA reads as TGTGCCATCAGTGCTGACAGGGACACCGGGGAGCTGTTTTTT. The gene calls are TRBV10-3 and TRBJ2-2, with 7 positions matching TRBD1. Trimming removed 4 bases from V and 3 bases from J; junction bases left unmatched: 2. Per germline, CDR1 ENHRY and CDR2 SYGVKD. The CDR3 is 14 amino acids.

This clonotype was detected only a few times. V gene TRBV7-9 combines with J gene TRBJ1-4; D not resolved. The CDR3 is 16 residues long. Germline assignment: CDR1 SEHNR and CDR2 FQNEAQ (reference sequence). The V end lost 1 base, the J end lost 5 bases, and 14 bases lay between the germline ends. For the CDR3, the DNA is TGTGCCAGCAGCTTAGTCTCGTTGGCCGACAATGAAAAACTGTTTTTT. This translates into CASSLVSLADNEKLFF. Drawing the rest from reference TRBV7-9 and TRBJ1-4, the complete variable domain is DTGVSQNPRHKITKRGQNVTFRCDPISEHNRLYWYRQTLGQGPEFLTYFQNEAQLEKSRLLSDRFSAERPKGSFSTLEIQRTEQGDSAMYLCASSLVSLADNEKLFFGSGTQLSVL.

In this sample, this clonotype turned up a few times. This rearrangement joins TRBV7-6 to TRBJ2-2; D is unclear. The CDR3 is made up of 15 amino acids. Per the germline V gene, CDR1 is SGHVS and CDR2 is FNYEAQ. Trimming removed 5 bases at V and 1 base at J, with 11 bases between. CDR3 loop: CASSLSLQNTGELFF. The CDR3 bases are TGTGCCAGCAGCCTATCCCTACAGAACACCGGGGAGCTGTTTTTT.